Listed below are T cell receptor beta chains from one sample, sequenced in a study of blood T cell repertoires in COVID-19. Sequenced by immunoSEQ multiplex PCR; TCRdb stores in-frame clones only, minus some. Of about 170,000 clones in the sample, roughly 89% are singletons; the top ten hold approximately 3.3%. Input material: peripheral blood. All receptors come from a man younger than 30 with active or convalescent COVID-19. Each CDR3 is given with its conserved first and last residue. D genes are given only for firm matches. Clone size is shown for a subset of rows, as once, few, many or a class of expanded clone.

V	size	D	J	DNA	CDR3
TRBV19	.	TRBD1	TRBJ1-1	TGTGCCAGTAGTGACAGGGTGATTTACACTGAAGCTTTCTTT	CASSDRVIYTEAFF
TRBV30	.	.	TRBJ2-1	TGTGCCGTCCGGACTAACAATGAGCAGTTCTTC	CAVRTNNEQFF
TRBV11-3	.	.	TRBJ1-1	TGTGCCAGCAGCTTAGGGCGGCTAAACACTGAAGCTTTCTTT	CASSLGRLNTEAFF
TRBV19	.	TRBD2	TRBJ2-1	TGTGCCAGTAGTACAGCTTACCTAGCGGGGATCTACAATGAGCAGTTCTTC	CASSTAYLAGIYNEQFF
TRBV6-2/TRBV6-3	.	.	TRBJ1-2	TGTGCCAGCAGTTACGTTGTGTCGGAGGGCTACACCTTC	CASSYVVSEGYTF
TRBV10-1	.	.	TRBJ2-2	TGCGCCAGCAGTGAGCTAAGGGGGAACACCGGGGAGCTGTTTTTT	CASSELRGNTGELFF
TRBV19	.	TRBD1	TRBJ1-2	TGTGCCAGTGCCACCGGGACAGTCGAAGTAATTAACTATGGCTACACCTTC	CASATGTVEVINYGYTF
TRBV5-1	.	.	TRBJ1-4	TGCGCCAGCAGCTCGACAGGACCTGGGAAACTGTTTTTT	CASSSTGPGKLFF
TRBV5-6	.	.	TRBJ2-5	TGTGCCAGCAGCTCCTCGGAGCCGGGAAGAGGCTTGGGAGAGACCCAGTACTTC	CASSSSEPGRGLGETQYF
TRBV2	.	TRBD2	TRBJ2-3	TGTGCCAGCAGTGAAGAGGCTAGCGGGGGGACAGATACGCAGTATTTT	CASSEEASGGTDTQYF
TRBV11-2	.	TRBD1	TRBJ1-2	TGTGCCAGCAGCCTAGGGACAGGCAACTATGGCTACACCTTC	CASSLGTGNYGYTF
TRBV13	.	TRBD1	TRBJ1-4	TGTGCCAGCAGACAGGGGGCTTTAGAAAAACTGTTTTTT	CASRQGALEKLFF
TRBV18	.	TRBD1	TRBJ1-2	TGTGCCAGCTCACCGGGGACAGTGGGCTATGGCTACACCTTC	CASSPGTVGYGYTF
TRBV27	.	.	TRBJ2-1	TGTGCCAGCAGTCTCACCCGTAGCTCCTACAATGAGCAGTTCTTC	CASSLTRSSYNEQFF
TRBV7-3	.	TRBD1	TRBJ2-3	TGTGCCAGCAGCTTAAAGGACAGGGCCGGAGATACGCAGTATTTT	CASSLKDRAGDTQYF
TRBV19	once	TRBD2	TRBJ2-1	TGTGCCAGTAGTATAGGACTAGCGGGAGTATACGAGCAGTTCTTC	CASSIGLAGVYEQFF
TRBV10-1	.	.	TRBJ1-2	TGCGCCAGCAGTCCGAGAGCTAACTATGGCTACACCTTC	CASSPRANYGYTF
TRBV4-1	.	TRBD1	TRBJ1-2	TGCGCCAGCAGCCAGTCAGGACAGGGCCTCCCTAACTATGGCTACACCTTC	CASSQSGQGLPNYGYTF
TRBV11-3	.	.	TRBJ2-2	TGTGCCAGCAGCTTACGTCTAGGCACCGGGGAGCTGTTTTTT	CASSLRLGTGELFF
TRBV9	.	.	TRBJ2-3	TGTGCCAGCAGCCTCACTAGCACAGATACGCAGTATTTT	CASSLTSTDTQYF
TRBV6-5	.	.	TRBJ1-3	TGTGCCAGCAGTTACTCAGGGGGCTCTGGAAACACCATATATTTT	CASSYSGGSGNTIYF
TRBV3-1/TRBV3-2	few	.	TRBJ1-1	TGTGCCAGCAGCCGGCCCAGGGCCACTGAAGCTTTCTTT	CASSRPRATEAFF
TRBV28	.	.	TRBJ1-2	TGTGCCAGCAGCTCCGGACAGATGTCCGCTAACTATGGCTACACCTTC	CASSSGQMSANYGYTF
TRBV7-9	.	.	TRBJ2-1	TGTGCCAGCAGCTTAATAGCTTCCACTGAGCAGTTCTTC	CASSLIASTEQFF
TRBV3-1/TRBV3-2	once	.	TRBJ2-7	TGTGCCAGCAGCCAAGTCCGGGACACCCTTCCTGAGCAGTACTTC	CASSQVRDTLPEQYF
TRBV6-5	.	TRBD1	TRBJ1-4	TGTGCCAGCAGCCCGGACAGGAATGAAAAACTGTTTTTT	CASSPDRNEKLFF
TRBV2	.	TRBD1	TRBJ2-5	TGTGCCAGCAGTTTCACTCCGGGACAGGGGGATCGGGAGACCCAGTACTTC	CASSFTPGQGDRETQYF
TRBV24-1	.	.	TRBJ1-1	TGTGCCACCAGTGATTCTTCCCGGGCTGAAGCTTTCTTT	CATSDSSRAEAFF
TRBV4-3	.	.	TRBJ2-7	TGCGCCAGCAGCCACTACCCACTAGCTTACGAGCAGTACTTC	CASSHYPLAYEQYF
TRBV6-6	.	TRBD1	TRBJ1-3	TGTGCCAGCAGTGACCAGGACAGGGATGGAAACACCATATATTTT	CASSDQDRDGNTIYF
TRBV7-9	once	.	TRBJ1-6	TGTGCCAGCAGCTTAGGCCTTCTCCCGAGCTCCTATAATTCACCCCTCCACTTT	CASSLGLLPSSYNSPLHF
TRBV11-3	.	.	TRBJ1-5	TGTGCCAGCAAAGGGAGCGGGCAGCCCCAGCATTTT	CASKGSGQPQHF
TRBV6-5	.	TRBD1	TRBJ1-1	TGTGCCAGCAGTTACCTGGGACAGCCTTCGGTAGCTTTCTTT	CASSYLGQPSVAFF
TRBV6-5	.	.	TRBJ2-3	TGTGCCAGCAGAAGGTTCGGGATCACAGATACGCAGTATTTT	CASRRFGITDTQYF
TRBV6-5	once	.	TRBJ2-3	TGTGCCAGCAGTTCGACCCAAGGACTGCCTTTACAGTATTTT	CASSSTQGLPLQYF
TRBV6-5	.	TRBD1	TRBJ1-5	TGTGCCAGCAGGATGACGGGACAGAACCAGCCCCAGCATTTT	CASRMTGQNQPQHF
TRBV11-3	.	.	TRBJ2-5	TGTGCCAGCAGCTTCCACGGGAAGGCAAGGGAGACCCAGTACTTC	CASSFHGKARETQYF
TRBV6-5	.	TRBD1	TRBJ1-2	TGTGCCAGCAGTTCCACCGGGACAGGGCACTATGGCTACACCTTC	CASSSTGTGHYGYTF
TRBV10-3	.	TRBD1	TRBJ1-5	TGTGCCATCAGCCGACAGGGTAATCAGCCCCAGCATTTT	CAISRQGNQPQHF
TRBV7-2	few	TRBD1	TRBJ1-4	TGTGCCAGCAGCCGGGACAGGGGAAATGAAAAACTGTTTTTT	CASSRDRGNEKLFF
TRBV10-1	.	.	TRBJ2-1	TGCGCCAGCAGTACAGGGATTGATGAGCAGTTCTTC	CASSTGIDEQFF
TRBV21-1	.	.	TRBJ2-1	TGTGCCAGCAGCAAAGGGGTCGGGAGGGCCCCCCGCAATGAGCAGTTCTTC	CASSKGVGRAPRNEQFF
TRBV18	once	.	TRBJ2-1	TGTGCCAGCTCATTCTCGACAGAATACAATGAGCAGTTCTTC	CASSFSTEYNEQFF
TRBV6-5	.	TRBD2	TRBJ2-1	TGTGCCAGCACCAGGACTAGCGGTTACAATGAGCAGTTCTTC	CASTRTSGYNEQFF
TRBV24-1	few	.	TRBJ1-1	TGTGCCACCAGTGATCCCCTAAACACTGAAGCTTTCTTT	CATSDPLNTEAFF